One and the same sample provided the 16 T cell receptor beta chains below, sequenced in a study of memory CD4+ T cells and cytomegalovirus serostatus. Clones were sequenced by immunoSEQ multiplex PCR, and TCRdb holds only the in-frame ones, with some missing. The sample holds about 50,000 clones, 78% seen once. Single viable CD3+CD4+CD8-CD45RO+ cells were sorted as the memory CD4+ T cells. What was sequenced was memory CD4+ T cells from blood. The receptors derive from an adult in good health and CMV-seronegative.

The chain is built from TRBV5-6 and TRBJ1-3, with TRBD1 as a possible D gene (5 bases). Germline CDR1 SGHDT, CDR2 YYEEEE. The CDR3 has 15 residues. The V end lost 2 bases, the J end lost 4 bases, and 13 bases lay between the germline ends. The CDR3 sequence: CASSLGPRAGNTIYF. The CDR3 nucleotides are TGTGCCAGCAGCTTAGGGCCCAGGGCCGGAAACACCATATATTTT.

Here the CDR3 DNA reads TGTGCCTGGAGTGCCCGTTTGAGCTCTGGGGCCAACGTCCTGACTTTC. Translating gives CAWSARLSSGANVLTF. The chain carries TRBV30 and TRBJ2-6; D not resolved. Germline CDR1 is GTSNPN and CDR2 is SVGIG (reference sequence). The CDR3 is 16 residues long. Deletions cut 1 base from V and 0 bases from J, with 10 bases between.

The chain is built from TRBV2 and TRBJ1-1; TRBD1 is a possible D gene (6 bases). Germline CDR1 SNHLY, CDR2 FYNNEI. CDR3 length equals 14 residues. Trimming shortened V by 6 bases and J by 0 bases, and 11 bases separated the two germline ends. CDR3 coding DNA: TGTGCCAGCAGGTCAGGGGTACTGAACACTGAAGCTTTCTTT. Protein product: CASRSGVLNTEAFF. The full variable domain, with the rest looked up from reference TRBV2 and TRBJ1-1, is EPEVTQTPSHQVTQMGQEVILRCVPISNHLYFYWYRQILGQKVEFLVSFYNNEISEKSEIFDDQFSVERPDGSNFTLKIRSTKLEDSAMYFCASRSGVLNTEAFFGQGTRLTVV.

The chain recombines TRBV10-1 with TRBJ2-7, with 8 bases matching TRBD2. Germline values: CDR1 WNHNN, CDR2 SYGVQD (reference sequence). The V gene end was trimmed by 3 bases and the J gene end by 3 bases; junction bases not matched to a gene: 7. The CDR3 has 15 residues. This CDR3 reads CASSESGRKDYEQYF. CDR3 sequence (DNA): TGCGCCAGCAGTGAAAGCGGGAGAAAAGACTACGAGCAGTACTTC.

The CDR3 reads CASSSASGGYNEQFF. The CDR3 DNA sequence: TGTGCCAGCAGCTCCGCCAGCGGGGGGTACAATGAGCAGTTCTTC. The chain is built from TRBV11-1 and TRBJ2-1; TRBD2 matches 9 bases. The CDR3 is 15 residues long. CDR1 is SGHAT and CDR2 is FQDESV in the germline V gene (reference sequence). Losses at the gene ends were 4 bases for V and 4 bases for J; bases not matched to a gene: 5.

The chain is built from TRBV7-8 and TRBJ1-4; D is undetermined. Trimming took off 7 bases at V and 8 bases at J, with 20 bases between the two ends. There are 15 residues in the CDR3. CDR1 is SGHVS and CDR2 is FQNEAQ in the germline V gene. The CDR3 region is CASISGPSTGEKLFF. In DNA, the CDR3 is TGTGCCAGCATCTCCGGGCCTTCCACGGGGGAAAAACTGTTTTTT.

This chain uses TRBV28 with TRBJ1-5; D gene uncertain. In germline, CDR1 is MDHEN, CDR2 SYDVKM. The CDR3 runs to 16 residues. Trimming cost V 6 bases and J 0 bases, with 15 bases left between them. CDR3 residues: CASSSITPYSNQPQHF. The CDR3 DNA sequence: TGTGCCAGCAGCTCCATTACTCCTTATAGCAATCAGCCCCAGCATTTT.

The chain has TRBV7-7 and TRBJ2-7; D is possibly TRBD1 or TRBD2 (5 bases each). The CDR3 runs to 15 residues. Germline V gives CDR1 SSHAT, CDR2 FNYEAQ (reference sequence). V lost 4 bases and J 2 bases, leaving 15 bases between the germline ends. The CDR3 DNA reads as TGTGCCAGCAGCTGCAAAGGGACGTCGACCTACGAGCAGTACTTC. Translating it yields CASSCKGTSTYEQYF.

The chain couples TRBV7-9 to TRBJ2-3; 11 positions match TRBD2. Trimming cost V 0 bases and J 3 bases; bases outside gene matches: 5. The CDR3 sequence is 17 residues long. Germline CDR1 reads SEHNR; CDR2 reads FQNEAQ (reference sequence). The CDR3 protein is CASSLAASGRSTDTQYF. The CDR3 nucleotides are TGTGCCAGCAGCTTAGCGGCTAGCGGGAGGTCTACAGATACGCAGTATTTT.

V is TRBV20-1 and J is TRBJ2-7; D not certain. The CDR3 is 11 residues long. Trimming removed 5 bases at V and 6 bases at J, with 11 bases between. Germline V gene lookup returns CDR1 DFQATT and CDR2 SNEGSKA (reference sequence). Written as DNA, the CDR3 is TGCAGTGCTGATAGACCTGGCGAGCAGTACTTC. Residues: CSADRPGEQYF.

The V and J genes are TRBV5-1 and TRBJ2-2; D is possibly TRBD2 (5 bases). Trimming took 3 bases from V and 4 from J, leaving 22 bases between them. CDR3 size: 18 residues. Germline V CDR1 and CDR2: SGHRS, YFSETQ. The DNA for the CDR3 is TGCGCCAGCAGCTCCCTGGTGTCCGGGTTAGCGTCCACCGGGGAGCTGTTTTTT. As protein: CASSSLVSGLASTGELFF.

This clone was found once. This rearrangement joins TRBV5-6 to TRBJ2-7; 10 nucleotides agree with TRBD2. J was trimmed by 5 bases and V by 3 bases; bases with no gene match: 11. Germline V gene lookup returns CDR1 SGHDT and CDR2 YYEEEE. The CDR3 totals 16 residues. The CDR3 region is CASSSPLAGDPHEQYF. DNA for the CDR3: TGTGCCAGCAGCTCGCCGCTAGCGGGAGATCCCCACGAGCAGTACTTC.

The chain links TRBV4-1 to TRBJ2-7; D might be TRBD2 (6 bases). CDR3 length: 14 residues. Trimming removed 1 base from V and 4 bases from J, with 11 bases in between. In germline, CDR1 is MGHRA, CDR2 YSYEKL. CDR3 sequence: CASSQGNSGYEQYF. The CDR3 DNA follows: TGCGCCAGCAGCCAAGGTAACAGCGGGTACGAGCAGTACTTC.

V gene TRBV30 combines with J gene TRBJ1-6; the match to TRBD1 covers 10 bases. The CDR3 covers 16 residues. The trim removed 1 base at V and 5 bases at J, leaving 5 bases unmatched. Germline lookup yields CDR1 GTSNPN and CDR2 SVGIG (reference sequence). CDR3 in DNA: TGTGCCTGGAGTGGACAGGGGGCAGTTGATAATTCACCCCTCCACTTT. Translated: CAWSGQGAVDNSPLHF.

CDR3 loop: CASSQGLNQPQHF. DNA of the CDR3: TGTGCCAGTAGTCAGGGCTTGAATCAGCCCCAGCATTTT. This chain links TRBV19 with TRBJ1-5, with D maybe TRBD1 (5 bases). The CDR3 runs 13 residues. Germline CDR1 is LNHDA and CDR2 is SQIVND (reference sequence). Trimming pared 5 bases from V and 4 bases from J, leaving 9 bases between.

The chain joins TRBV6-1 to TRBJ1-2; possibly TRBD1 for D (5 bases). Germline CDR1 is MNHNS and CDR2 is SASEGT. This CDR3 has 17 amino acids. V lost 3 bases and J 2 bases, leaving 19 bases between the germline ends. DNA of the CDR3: TGTGCCAGCAGTGATGGGGGGGAGCCCACTGCAAACTATGGCTACACCTTC. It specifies CASSDGGEPTANYGYTF.